One and the same sample provided the 13 T cell receptor beta chains below, sequenced in a study of blood T cells in healthy people across ages. Alongside a J-beta primer mix, a sample-barcoded 5' primer served in a second PCR lasting 7 to 11 cycles. TCRdb reanalysed the 5' RACE reads using MiXCR and keeps one entry per CDR3 protein. There are about 1.8 million distinct CDR3 sequences in the sample; about 50% occur only once, and approximately 2.1% lies in the top ten. Input material: blood. These receptors came from a woman between 40 and 55 years old in good health.

This clonotype has more than one count but fewer than ten. CDR3 region: CASSQQGFGETQYF. CDR3 in DNA: TGTGCCAGCAGCCAACAGGGGTTTGGGGAGACCCAGTACTTC. The chain employs TRBV28 and TRBJ2-5, with TRBD1 matching over 7 bases. J lost 5 bases, V lost 6 bases, and 9 bases had no gene match. From germline, CDR1 is MDHEN and CDR2 SYDVKM. The CDR3 runs to 14 residues.

Only a few counts were recorded for this clonotype. The rearrangement joins TRBV10-3 to TRBJ2-3, with 8 bases fitting TRBD2. Germline assignment: CDR1 ENHRY and CDR2 SYGVKD. The CDR3 is 13 residues long. The ends lost 11 bases at V and 2 bases at J; junction bases unmatched: 6. CDR3 loop: CASRAGDTDTQYF. The CDR3, as DNA: TGTGCCTCCAGAGCGGGGGACACAGATACGCAGTATTTT.

The V and J genes are TRBV7-8 and TRBJ1-1; tentatively, D is TRBD1 (6 bases). Germline lookup yields CDR1 SGHVS and CDR2 FQNEAQ. V gave up 5 bases and J gave up 5 bases, with 21 bases separating them. The CDR3 consists of 16 residues. DNA for the CDR3: TGTGCCAGCAGCCGTACAGGGAGGGGAAGTTTGACTGAAGCTTTCTTT. Its translation: CASSRTGRGSLTEAFF.

This sequence joins TRBV20-1 and TRBJ1-6, with D perhaps TRBD1 (5 bases). Germline V gene sequence: CDR1 DFQATT, CDR2 SNEGSKA (reference sequence). CDR3 size: 16 residues. V lost 2 bases, J lost 0 bases, and 11 bases lay in between. Here the CDR3 DNA reads TGCAGTGCTAGAAGGGACGCCGGCTCCTATAATTCACCCCTCCACTTT. Amino acid sequence: CSARRDAGSYNSPLHF.

V and J are TRBV5-1 and TRBJ2-1; D remains ambiguous. This CDR3 has 13 residues. V was trimmed by 4 bases and J by 8 bases, leaving 13 bases between them. Germline CDR1 reads SGHRS; CDR2 reads YFSETQ. As DNA, the CDR3 is TGCGCCAGCAGCCTCCAAACCGGGTATGAGCAGTTCTTC. Amino acids: CASSLQTGYEQFF.

The chain carries TRBV28 and TRBJ1-5; possible D gene TRBD1, 5 bases. Trimming cost V 10 bases and J 4 bases, with 11 bases left between them. The CDR3 covers 12 residues. CDR1 and CDR2 from the germline V gene are MDHEN and SYDVKM. The CDR3 DNA reads as TGTGCCACCAACGGGGGGAATCAGCCCCAGCATTTT. Protein: CATNGGNQPQHF.

The chain has TRBV28 and TRBJ1-2; possible D gene TRBD1, 6 bases. CDR1 is MDHEN and CDR2 is SYDVKM in the germline V gene. The CDR3 sequence is 15 residues long. Trimming cost V 5 bases and J 3 bases, with 16 bases left between them. The CDR3 is CASSNGWGADYGYTF. CDR3 nucleotides: TGTGCCAGCAGTAACGGATGGGGGGCGGACTATGGCTACACCTTC.

V and J are TRBV14 and TRBJ2-1; the D gene could be TRBD1 or TRBD2 (5 bases each). The V end lost 2 bases, the J end lost 2 bases, and 16 bases lay between the germline ends. The CDR3 length is 17 residues. In germline, CDR1 is SGHDN, CDR2 FVKESK. The CDR3, as DNA: TGTGCCAGCAGCCAAAAGGCCGGGACCCCCCCCTACAATGAGCAGTTCTTC. It translates to CASSQKAGTPPYNEQFF.

This chain connects TRBV11-2 to TRBJ2-5; 7 positions agree with TRBD2. V lost 7 bases to trimming and J lost 2 bases; unmatched junction nucleotides: 4. The CDR3 contains 13 residues. In germline, CDR1 is SGHAT, CDR2 FQNNGV. This CDR3 is CASKWGGQETQYF. The DNA of the CDR3 is TGTGCCAGCAAGTGGGGAGGGCAAGAGACCCAGTACTTC.

This clonotype has more than one count but fewer than ten. The chain joins TRBV12-3 or TRBV12-4 to TRBJ2-5; D is possibly TRBD1 (7 bases). The CDR3 contains 13 residues. V was cut by 5 bases and J by 5 bases, with 12 bases left in between. CDR3 sequence (DNA): TGTGCCAGCAGTACCCCAGGGGGGGAGACCCAGTACTTC. Its protein product is CASSTPGGETQYF.

This clonotype was counted a few times. The chain couples TRBV20-1 to TRBJ2-1; D uncertain. Trimming removed 0 bases at V and 8 bases at J, with 14 bases between. Germline CDR1 is DFQATT and CDR2 is SNEGSKA (reference sequence). The CDR3 totals 14 residues. DNA of the CDR3: TGCAGTGCTAGAGATACGATGCAACGCGATGAGCAGTTCTTC. As protein: CSARDTMQRDEQFF.

The chain has TRBV25-1 and TRBJ1-1; D is unresolved. V lost 3 bases, J lost 0 bases, and 8 bases lay in between. Germline assignment: CDR1 MGHDK and CDR2 SYGVNS. This CDR3 region has 14 residues. CDR3 protein: CASSDGNLNTEAFF. CDR3 nucleotides: TGTGCCAGCAGTGACGGGAACCTGAACACTGAAGCTTTCTTT.

The chain links TRBV6-2 or TRBV6-3 to TRBJ1-6, with 7 bases lining up with TRBD1. In germline, CDR1 is MNHEY, CDR2 SVGEGT. This CDR3 is 17 amino acids long. Germline trimming cut 6 bases from V and 3 bases from J; bases unmatched to any gene: 11. In DNA, the CDR3 is TGTGCCAGCAGCCCCGGGACAGAGCCCTACTATAATTCACCCCTCCACTTT. This translates into CASSPGTEPYYNSPLHF.